This TCR beta chain was recorded in a study of blood T cells in healthy people across ages. Worth noting for this clonotype: The antigen is not known.

Staff drew roughly 10 milliliters of peripheral blood from each donor. Germline V CDR1 and CDR2: ENHRY, SYGVKD. The CDR3 sequence is 16 residues long. Trimming removed 7 bases from V and 0 bases from J, with 16 bases in between. The authors ran a second PCR of about 7 to 11 cycles using a sample-barcoded 5' primer and a J-beta primer mix. Sequencing of every sample gave 2.5 million or more CDR3-containing paired-end reads. One entry per CDR3 protein, called by TCRdb with MiXCR from the 5' RACE reads. Among more than 650,000 distinct CDR3 sequences listed, around half were seen once. General study results and limits: Donors of long life had a larger count of naive CD4+ cells and greater diversity than aged donors.

This chain uses TRBV10-3 with TRBJ2-1; D remains unclear. This TCR was recovered from a man older than 75 in good health. The sample was blood. In DNA form, the CDR3 reads TGTGCCATCAAGGAGTCGCGGACGAGCTCCTACAATGAGCAGTTCTTC. Amino acids: CAIKESRTSSYNEQFF.